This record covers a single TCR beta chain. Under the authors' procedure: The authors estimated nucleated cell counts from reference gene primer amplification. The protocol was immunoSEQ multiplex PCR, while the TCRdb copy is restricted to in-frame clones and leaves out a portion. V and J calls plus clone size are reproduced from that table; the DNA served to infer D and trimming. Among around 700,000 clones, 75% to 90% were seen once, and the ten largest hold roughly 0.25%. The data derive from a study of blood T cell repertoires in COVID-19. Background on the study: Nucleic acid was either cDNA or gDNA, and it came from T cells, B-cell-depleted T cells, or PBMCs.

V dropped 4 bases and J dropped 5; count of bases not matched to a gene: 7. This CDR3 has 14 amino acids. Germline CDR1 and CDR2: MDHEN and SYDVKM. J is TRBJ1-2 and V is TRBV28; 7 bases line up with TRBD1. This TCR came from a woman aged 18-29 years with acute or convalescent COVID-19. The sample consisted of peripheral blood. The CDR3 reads CASSSGTVSYGYTF. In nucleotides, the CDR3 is TGTGCCAGCAGTTCCGGGACAGTTTCTTATGGCTACACCTTC.